The T cell receptor (beta chain) described here comes from a study of post-analysis software for immune sequencing data. Whole-study context: Progressive-relapsing, secondary progressive and relapsing-remitting multiple sclerosis were among the disease courses included. General observations from the study: Comparison of patients with controls showed 4 to 6 TRBV segments more frequent in patients, TRBV5-6, TRBV5-1 and TRBV20-1 among them. For normalized Chao1 diversity, multiple sclerosis patients scored significantly lower than controls did.

J lost 3 bases, V lost 3 bases, and 6 bases had no gene match. The CDR3 has 15 residues. Germline V gene lookup returns CDR1 MGHDK and CDR2 SYGVNS. This clonotype was found a few times. The antigen is undetermined. Libraries were made from TCR beta cDNA, and they carried unique molecular identifiers. Once roughly 1 to 10 million T cells were used, roughly 0.5 million cDNA molecules resulted. TCRdb recomputed calls from the PCR reads with MiXCR, one row per CDR3 protein. The table records 500,000 to 600,000 distinct CDR3 sequences, 44% of them present only once. Material: blood. The clonotype originates from a girl aged 10-17 years with multiple sclerosis. The chain carries TRBV25-1 and TRBJ2-3, with 7 bases fitting TRBD1. CDR3 bases: TGTGCCAGCAGTGAGGGACAGAGCCTTACAGATACGCAGTATTTT. It encodes CASSEGQSLTDTQYF. The full variable domain, its missing parts supplied by reference TRBV25-1 and TRBJ2-3, is EADIYQTPRYLVIGTGKKITLECSQTMGHDKMYWYQQDPGMELHLIHYSYGVNSTEKGDLSSESTVSRIRTEHFPLTLESARPSHTSQYLCASSEGQSLTDTQYFGPGTRLTVL.